The 2 T cell receptor beta chains below all came from one sample that was sequenced in a study of blood T cell repertoires in COVID-19. The assay was immunoSEQ multiplex PCR, and TCRdb's table has in-frame clones only and misses some. The repertoire includes some 170,000 clones, roughly four fifths of them detected once, and roughly 11% sits in the top ten. Sequenced input: peripheral blood. The origin of the receptors is a man aged 60 to 69 with active or convalescent COVID-19.

The chain uses TRBV10-3 and TRBJ1-5; TRBD1 might be the D (5 bases). From germline, CDR1 is ENHRY and CDR2 SYGVKD. The CDR3 covers 18 residues. The V and J ends lost 10 bases and 0 bases respectively, with 25 bases between them. The chain's CDR3 is CATMAGHTIADSNQPQHF. Written as DNA, the CDR3 is TGTGCCACTATGGCCGGACACACCATAGCGGATAGCAATCAGCCCCAGCATTTT.

The rearrangement links TRBV5-5 to TRBJ2-2; 8 positions match TRBD1. The trim removed 4 bases at V and 0 bases at J, leaving 2 bases unmatched. Germline V gene sequence: CDR1 SGHKS, CDR2 YYEKEE (reference sequence). There are 15 residues in the CDR3. CDR3 nucleotides: TGTGCCAGCAGCGGACAGGGATCGAACACCGGGGAGCTGTTTTTT. Residues: CASSGQGSNTGELFF.